This TCR beta chain is drawn from a study of CXCR3-negative and CXCR3-positive naive CD8 T cells. Findings of the study overall: Researchers report that CXCR3-positive naive cells carry more hydrophobic TRB CDR3s than CXCR3-negative naive cells. The study found comparably high diversity in both naive subsets and much lower diversity in memory CD8+ cells.

The CDR3 contains 14 residues. Per the germline V gene, CDR1 is SEHNR and CDR2 is FQNEAQ (reference sequence). The authors prepared UMI-labeled TRB cDNA libraries by 5' RACE. Following a re-call of the 5' RACE reads, TCRdb has one entry per CDR3 protein and lacks DNA. The listing records about 80,000 distinct CDR3 sequences. A word on this clonotype: Its antigen remains unknown.

This clonotype was obtained from a human donor in good health. Some clones in this sample may be carry-over from other donors' samples. Sequencing input: naive CXCR3- CD8+ T cells from blood. As to subset: CD45RO-CCR7+CD27+CD95- naive CD8+ T cells lacking CXCR3 (TNR3-). The gene calls are TRBV7-9 and TRBJ2-7; TCRdb's D call of TRBD1 is untestable without DNA. The CDR3 sequence: CASSLEGDGYEQYF.